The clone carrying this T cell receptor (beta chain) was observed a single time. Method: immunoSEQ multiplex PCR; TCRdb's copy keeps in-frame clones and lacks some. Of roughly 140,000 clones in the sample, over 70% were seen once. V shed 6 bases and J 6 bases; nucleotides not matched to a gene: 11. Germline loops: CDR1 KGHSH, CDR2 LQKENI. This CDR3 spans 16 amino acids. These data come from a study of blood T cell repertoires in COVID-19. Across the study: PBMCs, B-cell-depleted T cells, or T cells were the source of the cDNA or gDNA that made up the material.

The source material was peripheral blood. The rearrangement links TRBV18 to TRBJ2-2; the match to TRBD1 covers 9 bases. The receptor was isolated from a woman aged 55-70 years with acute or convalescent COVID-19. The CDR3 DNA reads TGTGCCAGCTCCCCCGGGACAGGGATTTCGGCCGGGGAGCTGTTTTTT. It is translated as CASSPGTGISAGELFF.